The source of this T cell receptor beta chain is a study of blood T cell repertoires in COVID-19. Profiling relied on immunoSEQ multiplex PCR, and the TCRdb table lists in-frame clones only, not all of them. Of 200,000 to 250,000 clones in the sample, approximately 84% were seen once. The count of this clone is one. CDR3 length: 14 residues. The V call is TRBV21-1, the J call TRBJ1-5; the table's TRBD1 call for D was not verified on the DNA. TRBV21-1 is described as a pseudogene. Sequences were obtained from PBMCs or T cells enriched from blood (not recorded which). The sequence was obtained from a man between 60 and 70 years old who had recovered from COVID-19. CDR3 bases: TGTGCCAGCAGATACAGGAATAGCAATCAGCCCCAGCATTTT. It yields the protein CASRYRNSNQPQHF.